This T cell receptor beta chain was recorded in a study of identical twins listed by TCRdb under 2016. Looking at the study overall: To test whether fetal clonotypes persist, the study used deep sequencing on TCR alpha and beta repertoires from monozygotic twins, unrelated adults of various ages, and cord blood. Replicate twin experiments were performed at different times using different library preparation protocols to rule out contamination. What the authors observed across the whole study: Abundant cord blood beta clonotypes had fewer insertions, young adult naive repertoires showed a similar but weaker trend, and memory repertoires showed no such trend. In beta out-of-frame sequences, excess twin sharing was weaker, because having fewer shared sequences lowered the signal-to-noise ratio. Out-of-frame TCR alpha sharing in monozygotic twins was systematically underestimated by recombination models, whereas sharing between unrelated individuals was in agreement with the recombination models. Invariant T cells such as MAIT and iNKT could partly confound zero-insertion analyses, though diverse VJ usage argued against this for most clonotypes. Compared with coincidental sharing between unrelated individuals, out-of-frame TCR alpha sequences shared between twins showed an excess of sequences with low generation probability. Because the same donors could not be followed over many years, the conclusions relied on cross-sectional statistical analysis.

CDR1 MNHEY and CDR2 SMNVEV were looked up in the germline V gene (reference sequence). Germline trimming amounts to 8 bases on V and 6 bases on J, with 9 as the count of junction bases outside the gene matches. Including cysteine and phenylalanine, the CDR3 has 14 amino acids. The sequence is cut down to CDR3 DNA, 42 bases in frame from base 1. All donors were healthy Caucasians. Three unrelated non-twin adults were also sequenced: a male aged 18 to 30, a male aged 50 to 60 and a female aged 50 to 60. Using Miltenyi CD45RO+ enrichment and human naive T-cell isolation kits, memory (CD45RO+) and naive T cells were isolated from PBMC. The library relied on 5' RACE. The data were produced on an Illumina HiSeq 2000. A universal primer binding site was introduced by template switching, and a unique molecular identifier was present in the final cDNA, enabling accurate counting of TCR cDNA molecules. Specific primers in the conserved constant-segment region were used to synthesize first-strand cDNA for TCR alpha and beta chains. To control for contamination, each cDNA library was double barcoded with a SMART-Mk sample barcode plus Illumina barcodes. TruSeq adapter sequences and Illumina sample barcodes were added in two successive PCR steps. The TCR alpha and beta cDNA libraries were sequenced on the Illumina HiSeq platform using custom primers. On the study's bioinformatics: MiGEC was used to process raw reads and extract unique molecular identifiers, and MiXCR was used to find CDR3 positions. Recombination models were inferred per individual with the repgenHMM and IGoR tools using an EM algorithm. Shared clonotype analysis was performed with the tcR package in R, normalizing sharing by the product of cloneset sizes. To study raw recombination free of thymic and clonal selection effects, out-of-frame nonproductive sequences were analyzed. TCRdb reran the public reads through fastp at Q25 and MiXCR, keeping productive beta chains. Each record represents a unique CDR3 protein, reported with the most common genes and DNA among its rows. The V and J calls follow TCRdb's processing rather than the paper's. In this sample the table shows around 340,000 distinct CDR3 sequences, approximately 8.8% of which occur a single time. Of the sample, roughly 8.7% is held by the ten largest clones.

Many counts were recorded for this clonotype. Its specific antigen is unknown. Per-base qualities were not stored, and no clone one base away is much larger. The V and J genes are TRBV27 and TRBJ2-1; 8 bases in the middle match TRBD1. Sequencing was carried out using naive T cells sorted from blood. The cell subset or site label on this specimen signifies: cells isolated with a human naive T-cell isolation kit. This sequence was found in a woman between 50 and 59 years old in good health. CDR3 protein: CASRRAGGPNEQFF. The sequenced DNA is TGTGCCAGCCGACGAGCAGGGGGCCCCAATGAGCAGTTCTTC.